This T cell receptor beta chain was sequenced during a study of CD8 T cells in ankylosing spondylitis. General study points: In ankylosing spondylitis patients, matched synovial fluid reportedly showed significant enrichment of disease-linked clones.

This clonotype occurred a few times. What it binds is not known. One entry per CDR3 protein, called by TCRdb with MiXCR from the 5' RACE reads. Among about 340,000 distinct CDR3 sequences listed, roughly 15% were seen once. With 1 base clipped from V and 5 bases from J, the junction kept 15 bases outside the gene matches. Germline lookup yields CDR1 SGHDT and CDR2 YYEEEE. This CDR3 is built from 18 residues. The chain employs TRBV5-6 and TRBJ2-3; 8 bases align to TRBD2. Sequenced material: blood, either unsorted or a sorted T cell fraction (not recorded which). The sequence came from a male donor with ankylosing spondylitis or in good health (not recorded which). CDR3 protein: CASSLRLAGRGTLDTQYF. CDR3 nucleotides: TGTGCCAGCAGCTTGCGGTTAGCGGGGAGGGGGACACTAGATACGCAGTATTTT.